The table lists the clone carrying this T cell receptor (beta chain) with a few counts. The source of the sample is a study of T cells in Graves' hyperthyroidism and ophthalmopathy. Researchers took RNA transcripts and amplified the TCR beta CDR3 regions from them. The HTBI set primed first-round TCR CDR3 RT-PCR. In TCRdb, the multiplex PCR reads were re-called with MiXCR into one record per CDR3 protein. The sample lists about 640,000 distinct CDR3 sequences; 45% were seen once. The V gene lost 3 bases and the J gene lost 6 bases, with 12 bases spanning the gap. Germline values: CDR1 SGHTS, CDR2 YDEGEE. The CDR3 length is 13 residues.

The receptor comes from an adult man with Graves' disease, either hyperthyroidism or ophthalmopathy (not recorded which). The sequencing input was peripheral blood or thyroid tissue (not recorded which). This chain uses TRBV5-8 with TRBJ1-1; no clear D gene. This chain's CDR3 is CASSSEPQAEAFF. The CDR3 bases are TGTGCCAGCAGCTCGGAACCCCAAGCTGAAGCTTTCTTT. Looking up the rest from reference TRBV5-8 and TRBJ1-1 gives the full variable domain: EAGVTQSPTHLIKTRGQQATLRCSPISGHTSVYWYQQALGLGLQFLLWYDEGEERNRGNFPPRFSGRQFPNYSSELNVNALELEDSALYLCASSSEPQAEAFFGQGTRLTVV.